This T cell receptor (beta chain) comes out of a study of post-analysis software for immune sequencing data. Study-level results: TRBV5-6, TRBV5-1 and TRBV20-1 were among four to six TRBV segments more frequent in patients than controls.

CDR3 length: 12 residues. CDR1 is SQVTM and CDR2 is ANQGSEA in the germline V gene. Trimming took off 7 bases at V and 4 bases at J, with 13 bases between the two ends. In this sample, this clonotype turned up a few times. Its antigen is as yet unknown. Libraries were made from TCR beta cDNA, and they carried unique molecular identifiers. TCRdb independently ran MiXCR on the PCR reads; one entry per CDR3 protein. The sample lists about 800,000 distinct CDR3 sequences, roughly 29% occurring once. This TCR was sampled from a girl between 10 and 17 years old with multiple sclerosis. The sequencing input was blood. The V call is TRBV29-1, the J call TRBJ2-5, with D unresolved. CDR3 DNA: TGCAGCGCGGTGGGAAGTCGAGAGACCCAGTACTTC. Residues: CSAVGSRETQYF.